The 30 T cell receptor beta chains presented below share a single source sample, sequenced in a study of blood T cells in healthy people across ages. The second PCR ran roughly 6 to 11 cycles with a sample-barcoded 5' primer and J-beta primers. A single record per CDR3 protein comes from TCRdb applying MiXCR to the 5' RACE reads. The table lists around 970,000 distinct CDR3 sequences, roughly 51% of them singletons. The sequenced sample was blood. The source is a woman aged 55-70 years in good health.

The rearrangement links TRBV15 to TRBJ2-1, with D perhaps matching TRBD2 (5 bases). This CDR3 has 15 amino acids. V was shortened by 3 bases and J by 4 bases, with 13 bases between the two germline ends. Germline V gene data show CDR1 as LNHNV and CDR2 as YYDKDF (reference sequence). DNA for the CDR3: TGTGCCACCAGCAGCTCCAGCGGACCTTACAATGAGCAGTTCTTC. This sequence encodes CATSSSSGPYNEQFF.

The rearrangement uses TRBV10-3 and TRBJ1-6; no firm D call. The CDR3 runs to 13 residues. Trimming stripped 7 bases from V and 7 bases from J, with 11 bases between. Germline V lookup: CDR1 ENHRY, CDR2 SYGVKD. CDR3 bases: TGTGCCATCAATCCTAGCGGAAATTCACCCCTCCACTTT. Translated, it gives CAINPSGNSPLHF.

The V call is TRBV5-1, the J call TRBJ2-3; 10 positions agree with TRBD2. Germline values: CDR1 SGHRS, CDR2 YFSETQ. V was clipped by 5 bases and J by 0 bases; unmatched bases: 9. The CDR3 extends over 17 amino acids. The CDR3 nucleotides read TGCGCCAGCAGGCCCCCACTAGCGGGGCCTAGCACAGATACGCAGTATTTT. The encoded protein is CASRPPLAGPSTDTQYF. Full variable domain (remainder filled in from reference TRBV5-1 and TRBJ2-3): KAGVTQTPRYLIKTRGQQVTLSCSPISGHRSVSWYQQTPGQGLQFLFEYFSETQRNKGNFPGRFSGRQFSNSRSEMNVSTLELGDSALYLCASRPPLAGPSTDTQYFGPGTRLTVL.

On this clonotype: Compared with germline, one end of the junction differs, possibly owing to a read error. The CDR3, as DNA: TGCGGGGGAGGGGGAGCCAAAAACATTCAGTACTTC. This translates into CGGGGAKNIQYF. The gene calls are TRBV2 and TRBJ2-4; perhaps TRBD2 as D (7 bases). This CDR3 contains 12 residues. In germline, CDR1 is SNHLY, CDR2 FYNNEI.

This sequence joins TRBV27 and TRBJ1-6, with 9 positions matching TRBD1. The J segment lost 7 bases and the V segment lost 7 bases, leaving 5 bases of the junction unmatched. In germline, CDR1 is MNHEY, CDR2 SMNVEV (reference sequence). There are 14 residues in the CDR3. The CDR3, as DNA: TGTGCCAGCACTTGGGACAGGGTGAATTCACCCCTCCACTTT. It codes for CASTWDRVNSPLHF.

The chain recombines TRBV10-2 with TRBJ1-2; TRBD1 aligns across 8 bases. Germline V gene sequence: CDR1 WSHSY, CDR2 SAAADI. This CDR3 is 14 amino acids long. V gave up 6 bases and J gave up 1 base; unmatched junction bases: 4. This CDR3 is CASRDRGINYGYTF. The CDR3 DNA follows: TGCGCCAGCAGAGACAGGGGCATTAACTATGGCTACACCTTC.

This clonotype was seen more than once but under ten times. J is TRBJ1-1 and V is TRBV12-3 or TRBV12-4; D remains ambiguous. The CDR3 covers 13 residues. Trimming stripped 5 bases from V and 1 base from J, with 8 bases between. CDR3 amino acids: CASSMTRNTEAFF. The CDR3 DNA sequence: TGTGCCAGCAGTATGACAAGGAACACTGAAGCTTTCTTT.

The chain recombines TRBV5-5 with TRBJ2-1; D is unclear. CDR1 is SGHKS, CDR2 YYEKEE, per germline (reference sequence). CDR3 length: 14 amino acids. V lost 4 bases, J lost 4 bases, and 12 bases lay in between. In DNA, the CDR3 is TGTGCCAGCAGCCGCAGGCTGGATTACAATGAGCAGTTCTTC. Translated: CASSRRLDYNEQFF.

The V gene is TRBV5-1, the J gene TRBJ2-1; TRBD1 matches at 8 bases. The J call may be incorrect, as the DNA end agrees better with TRBJ2-7. The CDR3 has 20 residues. CDR1 and CDR2 (germline): SGHRS, YFSETQ. CDR3 DNA sequence: TGCGCCAGCAGCCCCTGGGGACAGGCGGCGTCGGGGATCTCCTACAATGAGCAGTACTTC. This sequence encodes CASSPWGQAASGISYNEQYF.

The V gene is TRBV2, the J gene TRBJ2-7, with TRBD2 as a possible D gene (5 bases). In germline, CDR1 is SNHLY, CDR2 FYNNEI. With 9 bases removed from V and 1 base from J, the gap between germline ends came to 13 bases. The CDR3 runs 13 residues. The CDR3 protein is CASDYDGSYEQYF. As DNA, the CDR3 is TGTGCCAGTGACTATGACGGGTCCTACGAGCAGTACTTC.

This clonotype was seen only a few times. The V call is TRBV7-8, the J call TRBJ2-1; no definite D call. V was trimmed by 3 bases and J by 7 bases, leaving 10 bases between them. CDR1 SGHVS and CDR2 FQNEAQ come from the germline V gene. This CDR3 has 13 residues. The CDR3 DNA follows: TGTGCCAGCAGCTTGAGACGGCAAAATGAGCAGTTCTTC. Translated, it gives CASSLRRQNEQFF.

The chain links TRBV12-3 or TRBV12-4 to TRBJ2-1; D is ambiguous. V gave up 7 bases and J gave up 6 bases, with 25 bases separating them. CDR3 length: 17 amino acids. Here the CDR3 reads CASNLLQSARSGNEQFF. CDR3 bases: TGTGCCAGCAACCTCCTGCAGTCGGCTAGATCGGGCAATGAGCAGTTCTTC.

This rearrangement joins TRBV6-6 to TRBJ2-7, with 9 bases lining up with TRBD2. From germline, CDR1 is MNHNY and CDR2 SVGAGI (reference sequence). The CDR3 length is 13 residues. The trim removed 6 bases at V and 5 bases at J, leaving 5 bases unmatched. This CDR3 reads CASSNSGSHEQYF. DNA for the CDR3: TGTGCCAGCAGCAATAGCGGGAGCCACGAGCAGTACTTC.

To note about this clonotype: A much larger clonotype is one base distant, so this may be a read error. V usage is TRBV20-1 and J usage is TRBJ2-7, with 14 bases that match TRBD2. CDR1 and CDR2 (germline): DFQATT, SNEGSKA (reference sequence). This CDR3 region has 17 residues. Germline trimming cut 6 bases from V and 12 bases from J; bases unmatched to any gene: 22. The CDR3 here is CSAQRWTSGRLQETRYF. CDR3 bases: TGCAGTGCGCAACGCTGGACTAGCGGGAGGCTACAAGAGACCCGGTACTTC.

This chain links TRBV7-8 with TRBJ2-3; 7 positions agree with TRBD2. The CDR3 length is 14 residues. With V trimmed by 5 bases and J by 4 bases, 6 bases remained unmatched. Germline values: CDR1 SGHVS, CDR2 FQNEAQ. The CDR3 sequence: CASSPWTRADTQYF. The DNA of the CDR3 is TGTGCCAGCAGCCCCTGGACTAGAGCAGATACGCAGTATTTT. Full variable domain (outside the CDR3, taken from reference TRBV7-8 and TRBJ2-3): GAGVSQSPRYKVAKRGQDVALRCDPISGHVSLFWYQQALGQGPEFLTYFQNEAQLDKSGLPSDRFFAERPEGSVSTLKIQRTQQEDSAVYLCASSPWTRADTQYFGPGTRLTVL.

This clonotype was seen a few times. The chain has TRBV25-1 and TRBJ2-5; D is ambiguous. Germline lookup yields CDR1 MGHDK and CDR2 SYGVNS. Trimming removed 7 bases from V and 1 base from J, with 10 bases in between. The CDR3 spans 13 residues. For the CDR3, the DNA is TGTGCCAGCACATGGGTAGGCCAAGAGACCCAGTACTTC. Its translation: CASTWVGQETQYF.

This clonotype has a handful of counts. The chain is built from TRBV20-1 and TRBJ1-1, with TRBD1 as a possible D gene (5 bases). Germline values: CDR1 DFQATT, CDR2 SNEGSKA (reference sequence). V gave up 6 bases and J gave up 3 bases, with 17 bases separating them. This CDR3 has 14 residues. CDR3 protein: CSAQGGVSYTEAFF. CDR3 in DNA: TGCAGTGCCCAGGGTGGTGTGAGTTACACTGAAGCTTTCTTT.

This clonotype was detected a few times. The CDR3 DNA reads as TGCAGTGCTAGTGGCGACACAGCCAAAAACATTCAGTACTTC. This codes for CSASGDTAKNIQYF. The chain recombines TRBV20-1 with TRBJ2-4; no clear D. This CDR3 contains 14 residues. CDR1 is DFQATT and CDR2 is SNEGSKA in the germline V gene (reference sequence). V was trimmed by 3 bases and J by 0 bases, leaving 9 bases between them.

This clonotype was seen a handful of times. The chain has TRBV7-9 and TRBJ2-5; D could derive from TRBD1 or TRBD2 (6 bases each). The CDR3 runs 12 residues. Germline V gene sequence: CDR1 SEHNR, CDR2 FQNEAQ (reference sequence). The V gene lost 2 bases and the J gene lost 11 bases, with 12 bases spanning the gap. The CDR3 region has the DNA TGTGCCAGCAGCTTACCGGGGGCGGCGCAGTACTTC. Translating gives CASSLPGAAQYF. Variable domain in full (rest from reference TRBV7-9 and TRBJ2-5): DTGVSQNPRHKITKRGQNVTFRCDPISEHNRLYWYRQTLGQGPEFLTYFQNEAQLEKSRLLSDRFSAERPKGSFSTLEIQRTEQGDSAMYLCASSLPGAAQYFGPGTRLLVL.

The chain combines TRBV10-3 with TRBJ2-7, with D perhaps matching TRBD1 (5 bases). CDR3 length: 14 amino acids. The germline V gene encodes CDR1 ENHRY and CDR2 SYGVKD. Trimming removed 5 bases from V and 4 bases from J, with 15 bases in between. The CDR3 DNA reads as TGTGCCATCAGTATCCCTGGGGCACCTTACGAGCAGTACTTC. Encoded protein: CAISIPGAPYEQYF.

CDR3 loop: CASSPARLAGVGEQYF. CDR3 bases: TGTGCCAGCAGCCCTGCTAGACTAGCGGGAGTTGGCGAGCAGTACTTC. This chain links TRBV7-8 with TRBJ2-7; 12 bases are a match to TRBD2. The V gene end was trimmed by 5 bases and the J gene end by 6 bases; junction bases not matched to a gene: 11. Per germline, CDR1 SGHVS and CDR2 FQNEAQ. This CDR3 is 16 amino acids long.

This clonotype was seen only a few times. This chain uses TRBV5-1 with TRBJ2-5, with D possibly called TRBD1 or TRBD2 (5 bases each). The CDR3 has 15 amino acids. Germline V gives CDR1 SGHRS, CDR2 YFSETQ. Between the trimmed V and J ends, which lost 1 base and 5 bases, there was a span of 15 bases. The CDR3 here is CASSLTGGRTETQYF. In DNA, the CDR3 is TGCGCCAGCAGCTTGACTGGGGGTAGGACGGAGACCCAGTACTTC.

Here the CDR3 DNA reads TGTGCCAGCAGAAGGACTAGCTGGGATACGCAGTATTTT. It specifies CASRRTSWDTQYF. The chain uses TRBV7-2 and TRBJ2-3; 8 bases fit TRBD2. Germline CDR1 and CDR2: SGHTA and FQGNSA. The CDR3 length is 13 residues. Losses at the gene ends were 6 bases for V and 6 bases for J; bases not matched to a gene: 5.

The CDR3 DNA is TGCAGTGCTAGACCGAGTAGGGCGAGCTCCTACAATGAGCAGTACTTC. Protein sequence: CSARPSRASSYNEQYF. The rearrangement uses TRBV20-1 and TRBJ2-1, with D unresolved. The DNA end is more similar to TRBJ2-7, so the J call may be wrong. The germline CDR1 and CDR2 sequences are DFQATT and SNEGSKA (reference sequence). The CDR3 has 16 amino acids.

This clonotype was counted many times. V and J are TRBV6-6 and TRBJ2-7, with TRBD1 matching over 8 bases. The CDR3 loop spans 15 amino acids. V was pared by 5 bases and J by 0 bases, with 6 bases of the junction left unmatched. Germline CDR1 is MNHNY and CDR2 is SVGAGI (reference sequence). The chain's CDR3 is CASSPGTGFSYEQYF. The CDR3 DNA follows: TGTGCCAGCAGTCCCGGGACAGGTTTCTCCTACGAGCAGTACTTC.

The V gene is TRBV2, the J gene TRBJ2-1; D may be TRBD1 (5 bases). Germline CDR1 and CDR2: SNHLY and FYNNEI. Deletions cut 6 bases from V and 6 bases from J, with 9 bases between. The CDR3 has 12 amino acids. The CDR3 DNA reads as TGTGCCAGCAGCGCCAGGGCCAATGAGCAGTTCTTC. Its translation: CASSARANEQFF.

This clonotype was observed a handful of times. The V call is TRBV5-5, the J call TRBJ2-7; 8 bases match TRBD2. Germline CDR1 is SGHKS and CDR2 is YYEKEE (reference sequence). CDR3 length: 15 residues. The trim removed 0 bases at V and 4 bases at J, leaving 6 bases unmatched. The CDR3 region has the DNA TGTGCCAGCAGCTTGGCGGCTAGCGGGTTATACGAGCAGTACTTC. This sequence encodes CASSLAASGLYEQYF. The whole variable domain, remainder taken from reference TRBV5-5 and TRBJ2-7, is DAGVTQSPTHLIKTRGQQVTLRCSPISGHKSVSWYQQVLGQGPQFIFQYYEKEERGRGNFPDRFSARQFPNYSSELNVNALLLGDSALYLCASSLAASGLYEQYFGPGTRLTVT.

The chain has TRBV20-1 and TRBJ2-1; either TRBD1 or TRBD2 may supply D (5 bases each). Germline V gives CDR1 DFQATT, CDR2 SNEGSKA (reference sequence). The CDR3 runs 16 residues. Between the trimmed V and J ends, which lost 0 bases and 2 bases, there was a span of 14 bases. CDR3 region: CSARDMGVSAYNEQFF. The CDR3 region has the DNA TGCAGTGCTAGAGATATGGGGGTTAGCGCCTACAATGAGCAGTTCTTC.

V is TRBV4-1 and J is TRBJ2-1; a possible D gene is TRBD2 (7 bases). The CDR3 length is 17 residues. Trimming removed 0 bases at V and 3 bases at J, with 15 bases between. Germline V lookup: CDR1 MGHRA, CDR2 YSYEKL. DNA of the CDR3: TGCGCCAGCAGCCAAGAGGGGGCGCGGACTAGCTACAATGAGCAGTTCTTC. Its protein product is CASSQEGARTSYNEQFF.

This clonotype was observed a handful of times. The CDR3: CASRRHSDNDNEQFF. The CDR3 region has the DNA TGTGCCAGCAGGCGACATTCGGACAACGACAATGAGCAGTTCTTC. V is TRBV28 and J is TRBJ2-1; weak D call: TRBD1 (5 bases). The CDR3 runs 15 residues. V was clipped by 6 bases and J by 5 bases, with 17 bases between them. Per germline, CDR1 MDHEN and CDR2 SYDVKM.